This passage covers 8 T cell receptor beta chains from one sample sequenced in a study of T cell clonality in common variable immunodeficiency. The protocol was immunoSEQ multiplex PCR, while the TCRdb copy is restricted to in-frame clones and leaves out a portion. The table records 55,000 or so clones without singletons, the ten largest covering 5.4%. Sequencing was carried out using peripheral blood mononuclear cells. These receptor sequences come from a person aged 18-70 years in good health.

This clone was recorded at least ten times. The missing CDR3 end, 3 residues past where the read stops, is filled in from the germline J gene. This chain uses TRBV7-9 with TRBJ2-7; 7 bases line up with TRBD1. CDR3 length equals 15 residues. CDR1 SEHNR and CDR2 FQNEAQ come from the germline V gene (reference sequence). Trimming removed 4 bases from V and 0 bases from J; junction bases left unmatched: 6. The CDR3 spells CASSSTGPDSYEQYF. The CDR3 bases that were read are TGTGCCAGCAGCTCGACAGGGCCCGACTCCTACGAG.

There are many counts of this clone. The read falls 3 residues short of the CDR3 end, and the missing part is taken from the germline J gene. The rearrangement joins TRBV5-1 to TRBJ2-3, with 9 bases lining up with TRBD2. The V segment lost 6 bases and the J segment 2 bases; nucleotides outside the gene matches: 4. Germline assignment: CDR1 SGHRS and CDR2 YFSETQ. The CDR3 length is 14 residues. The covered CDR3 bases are TGCGCCAGCACCTGGACTAGCGACACAGATACG. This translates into CASTWTSDTDT. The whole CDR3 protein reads CASTWTSDTDTQYF.

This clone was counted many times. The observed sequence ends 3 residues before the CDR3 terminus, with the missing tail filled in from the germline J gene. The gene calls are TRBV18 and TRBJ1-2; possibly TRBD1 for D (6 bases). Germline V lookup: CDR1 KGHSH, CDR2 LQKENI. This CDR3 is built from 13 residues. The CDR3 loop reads CASSPPGADGYTF. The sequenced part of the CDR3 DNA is TGTGCCAGCTCACCACCGGGGGCAGACGGC. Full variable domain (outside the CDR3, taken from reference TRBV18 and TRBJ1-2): NAGVMQNPRHLVRRRGQEARLRCSPMKGHSHVYWYRQLPEEGLKFMVYLQKENIIDESGMPKERFSAEFPKEGPSILRIQQVVRGDSAAYFCASSPPGADGYTFGSGTRLTVV.

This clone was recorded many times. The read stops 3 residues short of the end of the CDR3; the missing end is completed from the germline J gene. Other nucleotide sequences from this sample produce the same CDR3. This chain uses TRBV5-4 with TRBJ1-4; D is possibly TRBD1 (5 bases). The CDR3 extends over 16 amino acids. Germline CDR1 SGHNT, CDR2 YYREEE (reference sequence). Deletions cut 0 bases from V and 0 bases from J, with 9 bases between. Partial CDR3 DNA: TGTGCCAGCAGCTTGGCTCAGGGAGCAACTAATGAAAAA. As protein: CASSLAQGATNEK. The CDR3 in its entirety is CASSLAQGATNEKLFF.

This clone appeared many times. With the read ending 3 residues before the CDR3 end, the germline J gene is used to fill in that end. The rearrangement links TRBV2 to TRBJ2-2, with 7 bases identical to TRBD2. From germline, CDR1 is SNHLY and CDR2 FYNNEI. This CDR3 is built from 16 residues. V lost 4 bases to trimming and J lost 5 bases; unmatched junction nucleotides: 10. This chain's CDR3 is CASSGVGGSFTGELFF. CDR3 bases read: TGTGCCAGCAGTGGGGTGGGCGGGAGTTTTACCGGGGAG.

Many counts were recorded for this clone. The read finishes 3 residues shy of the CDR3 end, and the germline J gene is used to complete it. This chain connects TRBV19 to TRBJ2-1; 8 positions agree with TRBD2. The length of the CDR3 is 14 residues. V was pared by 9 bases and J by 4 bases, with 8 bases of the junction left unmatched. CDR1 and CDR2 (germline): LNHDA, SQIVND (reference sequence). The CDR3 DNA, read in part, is TGTGCCAGCTGGAGCGGGAGTAAATACAATGAG. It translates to CASWSGSKYNE. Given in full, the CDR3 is CASWSGSKYNEQFF. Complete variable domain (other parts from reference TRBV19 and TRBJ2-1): DGGITQSPKYLFRKEGQNVTLSCEQNLNHDAMYWYRQDPGQGLRLIYYSQIVNDFQKGDIAEGYSVSREKKESFPLTVTSAQKNPTAFYLCASWSGSKYNEQFFGPGTRLTVL.

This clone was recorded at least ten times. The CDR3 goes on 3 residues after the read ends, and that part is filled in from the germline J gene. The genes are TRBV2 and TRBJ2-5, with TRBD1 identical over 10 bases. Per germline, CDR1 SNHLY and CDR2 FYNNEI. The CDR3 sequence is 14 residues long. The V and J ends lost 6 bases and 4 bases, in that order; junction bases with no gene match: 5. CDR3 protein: CASRQTGGAETQYF. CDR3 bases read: TGTGCCAGCAGACAGACAGGGGGCGCAGAGACC.

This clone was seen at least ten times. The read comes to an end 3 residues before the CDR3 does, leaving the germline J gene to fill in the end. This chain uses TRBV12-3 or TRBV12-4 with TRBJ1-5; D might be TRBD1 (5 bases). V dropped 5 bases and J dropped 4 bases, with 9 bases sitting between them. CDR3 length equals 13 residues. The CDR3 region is CASSPEGNQPQHF. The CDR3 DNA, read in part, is TGTGCCAGCAGTCCCGAGGGGAATCAGCCC.